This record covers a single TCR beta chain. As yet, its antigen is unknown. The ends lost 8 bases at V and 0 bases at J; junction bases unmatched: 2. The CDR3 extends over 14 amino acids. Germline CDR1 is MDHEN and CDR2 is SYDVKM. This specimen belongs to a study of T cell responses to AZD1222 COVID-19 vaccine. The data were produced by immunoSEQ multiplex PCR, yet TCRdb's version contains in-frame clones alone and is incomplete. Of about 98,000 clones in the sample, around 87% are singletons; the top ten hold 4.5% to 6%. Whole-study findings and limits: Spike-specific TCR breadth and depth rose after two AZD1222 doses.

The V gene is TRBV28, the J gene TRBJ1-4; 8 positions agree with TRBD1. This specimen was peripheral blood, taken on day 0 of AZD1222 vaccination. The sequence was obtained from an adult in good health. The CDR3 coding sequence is TGTGCCAGCCGGACAGGGCCAACTAATGAAAAACTGTTTTTT. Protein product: CASRTGPTNEKLFF. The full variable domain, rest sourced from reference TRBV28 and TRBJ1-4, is DVKVTQSSRYLVKRTGEKVFLECVQDMDHENMFWYRQDPGLGLRLIYFSYDVKMKEKGDIPEGYSVSREKKERFSLILESASTNQTSMYLCASRTGPTNEKLFFGSGTQLSVL.